The 22 T cell receptor beta chains below come from one sample, sequenced in a study of cytomegalovirus exposure and HLA in healthy donors. PCR was performed using 60 Vbeta and 13 Jbeta primers. The repertoire was sequenced with immunoSEQ multiplex PCR; TCRdb's copy has only in-frame clones and lacks some. The sample has some 120,000 clones; around 77% are singletons. Sequencing was done on a sample of PBMCs. The receptors originated from a man aged 45 to 65 in good health and CMV-seronegative.

The chain is built from TRBV25-1 and TRBJ1-4; no clear D. The germline V gene has CDR1 MGHDK and CDR2 SYGVNS. V gave up 6 bases and J gave up 3 bases, with 20 bases separating them. CDR3 length equals 17 residues. The CDR3 loop is CASRAGSRTSANEKLFF. The CDR3 DNA reads as TGTGCCAGCAGGGCGGGTTCACGGACCTCGGCTAATGAAAAACTGTTTTTT.

The V call is TRBV6-1, the J call TRBJ2-7, with a possible D match to TRBD2 (5 bases). Looked up from germline, CDR1 is MNHNS and CDR2 is SASEGT. V gave up 10 bases and J gave up 3 bases, with 16 bases separating them. The CDR3 spans 13 residues. The CDR3 coding sequence is TGTGCCACCACTATGGTGAGGGTCTACGAGCAGTACTTC. It is translated as CATTMVRVYEQYF.

V gene TRBV5-1 combines with J gene TRBJ2-7; the match to TRBD2 covers 9 bases. In germline, CDR1 is SGHRS, CDR2 YFSETQ. The CDR3 is 17 amino acids. Trimming took 0 bases from V and 6 from J; bases not matched to a gene: 13. The CDR3, as DNA: TGCGCCAGCAGCTTGGGATCGTCGGGAGCGGGAGGTTCCGAGCAGTACTTC. Translation: CASSLGSSGAGGSEQYF.

This chain uses TRBV27 with TRBJ2-1, with D hard to call. V was clipped by 3 bases and J by 2 bases, with 17 bases between them. The CDR3 extends over 17 amino acids. CDR1 and CDR2 from the germline V gene are MNHEY and SMNVEV (reference sequence). CDR3 coding DNA: TGTGCCAGCAGTTTTGAGGTCTCCAGCGCAACCTACAATGAGCAGTTCTTC. It is translated as CASSFEVSSATYNEQFF.

The chain recombines TRBV28 with TRBJ2-7; D gene ambiguous. V lost 10 bases and J 4 bases, leaving 11 bases between the germline ends. Germline CDR1 and CDR2: MDHEN and SYDVKM. The CDR3 is made up of 11 amino acids. The CDR3 here is CATLRRYEQYF. The CDR3 nucleotides are TGTGCCACCCTTCGTAGATACGAGCAGTACTTC.

This clone was counted a few times. The chain joins TRBV6-1 to TRBJ2-1, with 7 positions matching TRBD1. The CDR3 is made up of 16 amino acids. The V gene end was trimmed by 3 bases and the J gene end by 4 bases; junction bases not matched to a gene: 9. The germline V gene has CDR1 MNHNS and CDR2 SASEGT. The CDR3 bases are TGTGCCAGCAGTGACAAACAGGGGAAGTGGTACAATGAGCAGTTCTTC. Residues: CASSDKQGKWYNEQFF.

The J gene is TRBJ2-3, the V gene TRBV7-8; 8 bases line up with TRBD1. V gave up 5 bases and J gave up 3 bases; unmatched junction bases: 4. The germline CDR1 and CDR2 sequences are SGHVS and FQNEAQ. The CDR3 runs 14 residues. CDR3 DNA: TGTGCCAGCAGCCAAGACAGGGGAACAGATACGCAGTATTTT. Its protein is CASSQDRGTDTQYF.

The chain recombines TRBV6-5 with TRBJ1-6; the D gene is possibly TRBD1 (5 bases). Germline CDR1 is MNHEY and CDR2 is SVGAGI. The V end lost 4 bases, the J end lost 6 bases, and 10 bases lay between the germline ends. CDR3 size: 14 residues. The CDR3 DNA sequence: TGTGCCAGCAGTTCCCGACAGTTTAATTCACCCCTCCACTTT. Residues: CASSSRQFNSPLHF.

V is TRBV7-6 and J is TRBJ2-2; 10 bases map to TRBD2. The junction had 8 bases not matched to a gene; V was cut back by 6 bases and J by 4 bases. This CDR3 spans 16 amino acids. Germline CDR1 and CDR2: SGHVS and FNYEAQ. CDR3: CASRSAGGPGTGELFF. DNA of the CDR3: TGTGCCAGCAGGTCAGCGGGAGGGCCCGGCACCGGGGAGCTGTTTTTT. The entire variable domain, with the rest obtained from reference TRBV7-6 and TRBJ2-2, is as follows: GAGVSQSPRYKVTKRGQDVALRCDPISGHVSLYWYRQALGQGPEFLTYFNYEAQQDKSGLPNDRFSAERPEGSISTLTIQRTEQRDSAMYRCASRSAGGPGTGELFFGEGSRLTVL.

The V gene is TRBV9, the J gene TRBJ2-3, with 7 bases aligning to TRBD1. V trimming: 3 bases; J trimming: 0 bases; junction bases outside the gene matches: 13. The CDR3 sequence is 18 residues long. Germline lookup yields CDR1 SGDLS and CDR2 YYNGEE. The CDR3 DNA reads as TGTGCCAGCAGCGCTTCGATGCGGACAGGACACAGCACAGATACGCAGTATTTT. It translates to CASSASMRTGHSTDTQYF. Filled out from reference TRBV9 and TRBJ2-3, the complete variable domain reads DSGVTQTPKHLITATGQRVTLRCSPRSGDLSVYWYQQSLDQGLQFLIQYYNGEERAKGNILERFSAQQFPDLHSELNLSSLELGDSALYFCASSASMRTGHSTDTQYFGPGTRLTVL.

V gene TRBV4-2 combines with J gene TRBJ2-5; tentatively, D is TRBD2 (5 bases). The J call is doubtful: the DNA matches TRBJ2-7 better. The CDR3 is made up of 16 amino acids. Germline V gives CDR1 LGHNA, CDR2 YNFKEQ. CDR3 nucleotide sequence: TGTGCCAGCAGCCCACAAGTTAGAGGGAGAGGCTACGAGCAGTACTTC. It yields the protein CASSPQVRGRGYEQYF.

This rearrangement joins TRBV9 to TRBJ1-2; 9 nucleotides match TRBD1. CDR1 and CDR2 (germline): SGDLS, YYNGEE. The CDR3 runs 15 residues. The ends lost 2 bases at V and 1 base at J; junction bases unmatched: 3. The DNA for the CDR3 is TGTGCCAGCAGCGTCCGGGACAGGGATAACTATGGCTACACCTTC. Translation: CASSVRDRDNYGYTF.

The chain carries TRBV2 and TRBJ2-3; 13 nucleotides align to TRBD2. Trimming took 6 bases from V and 3 from J; bases not matched to a gene: 9. CDR3 size: 17 residues. Germline CDR1 and CDR2: SNHLY and FYNNEI. CDR3 residues: CASSGPRLAGGTDTQYF. The DNA of the CDR3 is TGTGCCAGCAGCGGCCCCCGACTAGCGGGAGGTACAGATACGCAGTATTTT. The full variable domain, in which reference TRBV2 and TRBJ2-3 provide the parts outside the CDR3, is EPEVTQTPSHQVTQMGQEVILRCVPISNHLYFYWYRQILGQKVEFLVSFYNNEISEKSEIFDDQFSVERPDGSNFTLKIRSTKLEDSAMYFCASSGPRLAGGTDTQYFGPGTRLTVL.

This clone turned up a few times. The CDR3 is CASSLGGGRGETQYF. In DNA form, the CDR3 reads TGTGCCAGCAGCCTCGGGGGCGGGAGGGGCGAGACCCAGTACTTC. The J gene is TRBJ2-5, the V gene TRBV13, with 9 bases that match TRBD2. The CDR3 contains 15 residues. Germline CDR1 PRHDT, CDR2 FYEKMQ (reference sequence). Losses at the gene ends were 5 bases for V and 5 bases for J; bases not matched to a gene: 9.

This chain uses TRBV11-2 with TRBJ2-7; 8 nucleotides line up with TRBD1. The germline V gene encodes CDR1 SGHAT and CDR2 FQNNGV. Trimming took 4 bases from V and 7 from J; bases not matched to a gene: 6. This CDR3 contains 13 residues. CDR3 coding DNA: TGTGCCAGCAGCTCAGGACAGGGTGGAGAGCAGTACTTC. It specifies CASSSGQGGEQYF.

This chain links TRBV5-8 with TRBJ2-7; 8 bases align to TRBD2. Germline-derived CDR1 and CDR2 are SGHTS and YDEGEE. Trimming took 5 bases from V and 0 from J; bases not matched to a gene: 7. The CDR3 has 15 residues. The CDR3 sequence is CASRPTGTSSYEQYF. The CDR3 nucleotides read TGTGCCAGCAGACCTACCGGGACTAGCTCCTACGAGCAGTACTTC.

The genes are TRBV5-1 and TRBJ2-2; 10 bases match TRBD1. CDR3 size: 15 residues. CDR1 is SGHRS, CDR2 YFSETQ, per germline. Trimming cost V 4 bases and J 4 bases; bases outside gene matches: 4. The CDR3 sequence: CASSGTGASTGELFF. CDR3 DNA: TGCGCCAGCAGCGGGACAGGGGCGAGCACCGGGGAGCTGTTTTTT.

The rearrangement links TRBV7-9 to TRBJ2-1, with 8 positions matching TRBD1. This CDR3 comprises 13 residues. V shed 5 bases, J shed 7 bases, and the junction held 4 bases outside the gene matches. The germline V gene has CDR1 SEHNR and CDR2 FQNEAQ (reference sequence). The DNA of the CDR3 is TGTGCCAGCAGCCCCACAGGGGGAAATGAGCAGTTCTTC. Amino acid sequence: CASSPTGGNEQFF. The full variable domain, with the rest looked up from reference TRBV7-9 and TRBJ2-1, is DTGVSQNPRHKITKRGQNVTFRCDPISEHNRLYWYRQTLGQGPEFLTYFQNEAQLEKSRLLSDRFSAERPKGSFSTLEIQRTEQGDSAMYLCASSPTGGNEQFFGPGTRLTVL.

The V and J genes are TRBV7-2 and TRBJ2-2, with 9 bases identical to TRBD2. CDR3 length: 14 residues. Germline-derived CDR1 and CDR2 are SGHTA and FQGNSA. The V and J ends lost 8 bases and 5 bases, in that order; junction bases with no gene match: 6. The chain's CDR3 is CASDSGSRTGELFF. DNA for the CDR3: TGTGCCAGCGATAGCGGGAGTCGGACCGGGGAGCTGTTTTTT.

This chain uses TRBV21-1 with TRBJ1-5; TRBD1, the D gene given by the table, was not confirmed from the DNA. TRBV21-1 is flagged as a pseudogene. The length of the CDR3 is 16 residues. CDR3 region: CASSKRGCDSNQPQHF. The CDR3, as DNA: TGTGCCAGCAGCAAAAGGGGTTGCGATAGCAATCAGCCCCAGCATTTT.

V usage is TRBV2 and J usage is TRBJ2-7, with D possibly matching TRBD2 (5 bases). The CDR3 length is 14 residues. V lost 5 bases, J lost 4 bases, and 15 bases lay in between. CDR1 and CDR2 from the germline V gene are SNHLY and FYNNEI. In DNA, the CDR3 is TGTGCCAGCAGTCCCTATACCGGGATGTACGAGCAGTACTTC. Translating gives CASSPYTGMYEQYF.

The chain joins TRBV4-1 to TRBJ1-1, with 7 bases that match TRBD1. CDR1 is MGHRA, CDR2 YSYEKL, per germline. V was pared by 3 bases and J by 5 bases, with 6 bases of the junction left unmatched. The CDR3 contains 14 residues. The CDR3 nucleotides are TGCGCCAGCAGCCAGGTATTACAGGGGACTGAAGCTTTCTTT. This sequence encodes CASSQVLQGTEAFF.